This T cell receptor beta chain came from a study of T cell repertoires in cytomegalovirus infection. Across the whole study: CMV epitopes in the study were HLA-C-restricted (recently identified) and HLA-B-restricted (well studied).

The CDR3 is 15 amino acids. V lost 6 bases and J lost 0, with 17 bases in between. Germline V gives CDR1 DFQATT, CDR2 SNEGSKA (reference sequence). Comments on this clonotype: The antigen is undetermined.

Via MiXCR, TCRdb re-called the reads, giving one row per CDR3 protein. The table records some 800,000 distinct CDR3 sequences, under 35% of them present only once. V and J are TRBV20-1 and TRBJ2-5; D possibly uses TRBD1 or TRBD2 (5 bases each). This clonotype originated in a human donor in good health (CMV status not recorded). Some clones in this sample may be carry-over from other donors' samples. This specimen consisted of cultured CD8+ T cells from PBMCs, obtained from culture after CMV antigen stimulation. CDR3 region: CSAQPGTAYQETQYF. DNA for the CDR3: TGCAGTGCCCAGCCCGGGACCGCGTACCAAGAGACCCAGTACTTC.